A single T cell receptor beta chain is shown here with its context. Its antigen is not identified. The data were taken from a study of cytomegalovirus exposure and HLA in healthy donors. Study-wide findings and caveats: Only CMV serostatus was available as immune exposure information.

The V gene end was trimmed by 4 bases and the J gene end by 4 bases; junction bases not matched to a gene: 5. The CDR3 extends over 14 amino acids. The V gene's germline CDR1 is SNHLY and CDR2 FYNNEI. The PCR employed 60 Vbeta primers together with 13 Jbeta primers. Measured with immunoSEQ multiplex PCR; TCRdb has only the in-frame clones, and not every one. The sample consists of some 190,000 clones, around three quarters of them appearing once. The TCR originated in a woman in her twenties or thirties in good health and CMV-seropositive. The material sequenced was PBMCs. V usage is TRBV2 and J usage is TRBJ1-2; TRBD1 matches 8 bases. CDR3 in amino acids: CASSGIDRGYGYTF. CDR3 in DNA: TGTGCCAGCAGTGGGATTGACAGGGGCTATGGCTACACCTTC.